Listed below are T cell receptor beta chains from one sample, sequenced in a study of blood T cell repertoires in COVID-19. Assay used: immunoSEQ multiplex PCR; TCRdb lists only in-frame clones, some missing. This table has about 130,000 clones, roughly 84% appearing once. Input material: peripheral blood. These receptors all stem from a woman aged 30 to 39 who had recovered from COVID-19. Each CDR3 is given without its conserved first and last residue.

v_call	j_call	cdr3_aa
TRBV10-3	TRBJ1-1	AIAVQGIRNTEAF
TRBV5-8	TRBJ1-5	ASSLMTGYSNQPQH
TRBV5-1	TRBJ2-1	ASSLSGTVSLGYNEQF
TRBV30	TRBJ1-5	AWSSQQGLSTMSNQPQH
TRBV5-1	TRBJ2-1	ASSSNKLAGGSYNEQF
TRBV12-3/TRBV12-4	TRBJ2-1	ASSLQGDEQF
TRBV6-5	TRBJ1-6	ATLGDYNSPLH
TRBV6-5	TRBJ1-1	ASSRAMQGGTEAF
TRBV6-1	TRBJ1-2	ASSESGLPGYT
TRBV2	TRBJ1-5	ASSEFRGDNQPQH
TRBV3-1/TRBV3-2	TRBJ1-1	ASSQDTSPNTEAF
TRBV12-3/TRBV12-4	TRBJ2-1	ASSPTGIEQF
TRBV3-1/TRBV3-2	TRBJ2-1	ASRGGRNEQF
TRBV18	TRBJ1-3	ASSQGQVAGNTIY
TRBV29-1	TRBJ2-1	SVESSGSSYNEQF
TRBV10-2	TRBJ1-2	ASSDFGQGGDGYT
TRBV13	TRBJ2-7	ASSLGRRAGGHEQY
TRBV24-1	TRBJ2-1	ATSDSEGARNEQF
TRBV7-9	TRBJ2-2	ASSLVSSGNTGELF
TRBV2	TRBJ1-1	ASILQGENTEAF
TRBV5-1	TRBJ2-3	ASSLGWVANTDTQY
TRBV5-6	TRBJ2-7	ASSSLQGAIFSGQY
TRBV5-6	TRBJ2-7	ASSLWGLEDEQY
TRBV18	TRBJ1-6	ASSPSGGFDSPLH
TRBV15	TRBJ1-5	ATSRDRGENQPQH
TRBV11-2	TRBJ1-6	ASSLDGGSSPLH
TRBV15	TRBJ1-2	ATSRDQRVEAT
TRBV12-5	TRBJ2-5	ASGRAGGYQETQY
TRBV7-6	TRBJ1-3	ASSLLGASGNTIY
TRBV12-5	TRBJ2-5	ASGDGQGLGETQY
TRBV10-1	TRBJ2-5	ASSVNSGGWETQY
TRBV5-6	TRBJ2-7	ASRVSGSYEQY
TRBV20-1	TRBJ2-3	SARAGGTQY
TRBV6-1	TRBJ1-2	ASSVQGSDYGYT
TRBV13	TRBJ2-1	ASSRGETGVRIGEQF
TRBV3-1/TRBV3-2	TRBJ2-2	ASSQSAGELF
TRBV5-1	TRBJ1-1	ASSLEQGAGTEAF
TRBV13	TRBJ1-5	ASSLGTGGGQPQH
TRBV6-5	TRBJ1-2	ASSYLGTGHGYT
TRBV10-2	TRBJ1-1	ASRMDRVNTEAF
TRBV5-1	TRBJ2-7	ASSVVSGGTYEQY
TRBV24-1	TRBJ2-5	ATSGQGTTQY
TRBV21-1	TRBJ2-7	VGDPNYEQY
TRBV19	TRBJ2-1	ASSLTPYNEQF
TRBV6-1	TRBJ1-5	ASSEVSQSVTGGNRPQH
TRBV15	TRBJ2-2	ATSRGGVDTGELF
TRBV6-5	TRBJ2-3	ASSYLAGGSTDTQY
TRBV27	TRBJ1-1	ASKRTGNLNTEAF
TRBV5-1	TRBJ2-3	ASSMGYEGSTDTQY
TRBV10-1	TRBJ2-2	ASRQGSGGELF
TRBV7-9	TRBJ2-5	ASSIVYSREETQY
TRBV9	TRBJ2-1	ASSLDRGTTINEQF
TRBV5-1	TRBJ2-6	ASSLTAGANVLT
TRBV24-1	TRBJ1-1	ATSDSGGREAF
TRBV2	TRBJ2-1	ASRGTGVGGQF